These T cell receptor beta chains were read from a single sample in a study of beta chain features in type 1 diabetes. Data came from immunoSEQ multiplex PCR; TCRdb stores just in-frame clones and leaves some out. The sample contains 390,000 or so clones, more than 11% of which appear only once. Sequencing was done on a sample of naive CD4+ T cells from blood. These receptors were obtained from a young man in good health. Both conserved end residues are part of each CDR3. The D gene is left open where the match is weak. Only some rows state a clone size, as once, few, many or a class for expanded clones.

clone_size | j_call | v_call | d_call | cdr3_aa | cdr3_nt
NA | TRBJ2-7 | TRBV13 | TRBD1 | CASSKRDRVTYEQYF | TGTGCCAGCAGCAAGAGGGACAGGGTGACCTACGAGCAGTACTTC
few | TRBJ1-3 | TRBV11-2 | NA | CASSDNRGNTIYF | TGTGCCAGCAGCGACAATCGTGGAAACACCATATATTTT
few | TRBJ2-5 | TRBV6-5 | NA | CASSLSLYQETQYF | TGTGCCAGCAGTCTATCGCTGTACCAAGAGACCCAGTACTTC
NA | TRBJ2-6 | TRBV7-9 | NA | CASSLTGANVLTF | TGTGCCAGCAGCTTAACCGGGGCCAACGTCCTGACTTTC
few | TRBJ2-4 | TRBV7-2 | TRBD2 | CASSDPQWASGSLRNIQYF | TGTGCCAGCAGCGACCCACAATGGGCTAGCGGGAGTTTAAGGAACATTCAGTACTTC
NA | TRBJ2-5 | TRBV28 | TRBD2 | CASSTRRLAGFKETQYF | TGTGCCAGCAGTACACGTCGACTAGCGGGATTTAAAGAGACCCAGTACTTC
few | TRBJ1-4 | TRBV30 | NA | CAWSVREGIYEKLFF | TGTGCCTGGAGTGTACGAGAAGGGATCTACGAAAAACTGTTTTTT
few | TRBJ2-5 | TRBV18 | TRBD2 | CASSTRTSQETQYF | TGTGCCAGCTCAACCCGGACTAGCCAAGAGACCCAGTACTTC
few | TRBJ1-4 | TRBV7-8 | NA | CASSATGTAGEKLFF | TGTGCCAGCAGCGCGACCGGGACGGCCGGGGAAAAACTGTTTTTT
NA | TRBJ2-5 | TRBV5-4 | NA | CASSLEGTQYF | TGTGCCAGCAGCTTAGAGGGGACCCAGTACTTC
few | TRBJ2-2 | TRBV7-9 | TRBD2 | CASSKGLAPTTGELFF | TGTGCCAGCAGCAAGGGACTAGCGCCCACCACCGGGGAGCTGTTTTTT
NA | TRBJ2-1 | TRBV13 | TRBD2 | CASSFPAGVSYNEQFF | TGTGCCAGCAGCTTCCCAGCGGGAGTAAGTTACAATGAGCAGTTCTTC
NA | TRBJ2-7 | TRBV4-1 | NA | CASSSRGRTDSYEQYF | TGCGCCAGCAGCTCCCGAGGGCGGACAGACTCCTACGAGCAGTACTTC
NA | TRBJ1-1 | TRBV7-9 | NA | CASSLDVDYTEAFF | TGTGCCAGCAGCTTGGACGTGGATTACACTGAAGCTTTCTTT
NA | TRBJ1-1 | TRBV5-1 | TRBD1 | CASSFGQGITEAFF | TGCGCCAGCAGCTTCGGACAGGGAATCACTGAAGCTTTCTTT
NA | TRBJ2-3 | TRBV7-2 | NA | CASSLSQDTQYF | TGTGCCAGCAGCTTAAGTCAAGATACGCAGTATTTT
NA | TRBJ2-2 | TRBV5-4 | NA | CASSSLQWAGELFF | TGTGCCAGCAGCTCCTTACAGTGGGCCGGGGAGCTGTTTTTT
few | TRBJ2-7 | TRBV28 | NA | CASSSPGVRYEQYF | TGTGCCAGCAGTTCGCCGGGGGTTCGATACGAGCAGTACTTC
NA | TRBJ2-4 | TRBV7-2 | NA | CASSLDPSKAKNIQYF | TGTGCCAGCAGCTTAGATCCTAGCAAGGCCAAAAACATTCAGTACTTC
many | TRBJ2-3 | TRBV7-2 | NA | CASSFGDTQYF | TGTGCCAGCAGCTTCGGGGATACGCAGTATTTT
NA | TRBJ2-7 | TRBV5-1 | TRBD1 | CASSLLSPGTGVSYEQYF | TGCGCCAGCAGCTTACTTTCCCCCGGGACAGGGGTTTCCTACGAGCAGTACTTC
NA | TRBJ1-6 | TRBV5-6 | NA | CASSRQGIDNSPLHF | TGTGCCAGCAGCCGGCAGGGAATTGATAATTCACCCCTCCACTTT
few | TRBJ2-5 | TRBV30 | TRBD2 | CAWSVGGASEDQYF | TGTGCCTGGAGTGTCGGGGGGGCCAGCGAGGACCAGTACTTC
few | TRBJ1-1 | TRBV28 | NA | CASSSGSLRENTEAFF | TGTGCCAGCAGTTCCGGGTCCCTGCGGGAGAACACTGAAGCTTTCTTT
NA | TRBJ2-1 | TRBV4-2 | TRBD2 | CASSQVVAGGNEQFF | TGTGCCAGCAGCCAAGTGGTAGCGGGGGGAAATGAGCAGTTCTTC
few | TRBJ2-5 | TRBV5-1 | NA | CASSLDGNQETQYF | TGCGCCAGCAGCTTGGATGGGAACCAAGAGACCCAGTACTTC
few | TRBJ2-1 | TRBV4-3 | TRBD2 | CASSQDLRRRTSGVEQFF | TGCGCCAGCAGCCAAGATCTACGGCGGCGGACTAGCGGGGTGGAGCAGTTCTTC
few | TRBJ2-3 | TRBV6-6 | TRBD2 | CASRTSGGSTDTQYF | TGTGCCAGCAGAACTAGCGGGGGAAGCACAGATACGCAGTATTTT
few | TRBJ1-1 | TRBV4-1 | NA | CASSQATVRNTEAFF | TGCGCCAGCAGCCAAGCGACAGTGAGGAACACTGAAGCTTTCTTT
few | TRBJ2-3 | TRBV10-3 | TRBD2 | CAISDSGRTDTQYF | TGTGCCATCAGTGATAGCGGGAGAACAGATACGCAGTATTTT
NA | TRBJ1-5 | TRBV27 | NA | CASAEAQDDQPQHF | TGTGCCAGCGCCGAGGCTCAGGACGATCAGCCCCAGCATTTT
few | TRBJ2-1 | TRBV4-3 | NA | CASSPSRFYNEQFF | TGCGCCAGCAGCCCAAGCCGATTTTACAATGAGCAGTTCTTC
NA | TRBJ2-1 | TRBV29-1 | NA | CSGQTSAYNEQFF | TGCAGCGGCCAAACTAGTGCGTACAATGAGCAGTTCTTC
NA | TRBJ1-4 | TRBV7-9 | NA | CASSPRRGADEKLFF | TGTGCCAGCAGCCCGAGACGGGGGGCGGATGAAAAACTGTTTTTT
NA | TRBJ1-1 | TRBV30 | TRBD1 | CAWSPRTGLTEAFF | TGTGCCTGGAGTCCCCGGACAGGGCTCACTGAAGCTTTCTTT
few | TRBJ2-1 | TRBV7-2 | NA | CASSLAGGDNEQFF | TGTGCCAGCAGCTTAGCGGGTGGGGACAATGAGCAGTTCTTC
NA | TRBJ2-3 | TRBV11-2 | TRBD2 | CASSLVAGGSTDTQYF | TGTGCCAGCAGCTTGGTGGCGGGGGGTTCCACAGATACGCAGTATTTT
few | TRBJ2-2 | TRBV5-1 | NA | CASSLAGPGELFF | TGCGCCAGCAGCTTGGCAGGGCCCGGGGAGCTGTTTTTT
few | TRBJ2-3 | TRBV7-2 | TRBD2 | CASSLGAGGPADTQYF | TGTGCCAGCAGCTTAGGAGCGGGGGGGCCGGCAGATACGCAGTATTTT
NA | TRBJ1-6 | TRBV18 | TRBD1 | CASSPTGALRNSPLHF | TGTGCCAGCTCACCGACAGGGGCTCTCCGTAATTCACCCCTCCACTTT
NA | TRBJ2-3 | TRBV4-3 | NA | CASSQVTRGEDTQYF | TGCGCCAGCAGCCAAGTCACGCGCGGTGAGGATACGCAGTATTTT
few | TRBJ2-2 | TRBV9 | NA | CASSPLAGAGELFF | TGTGCCAGCAGCCCGCTCGCAGGGGCCGGGGAGCTGTTTTTT
few | TRBJ1-4 | TRBV5-1 | TRBD1 | CASSRDRGNEKLFF | TGCGCCAGCAGCCGGGACAGGGGTAATGAAAAACTGTTTTTT
NA | TRBJ2-3 | TRBV7-2 | TRBD2 | CASRKDRGGIGTDTQYF | TGTGCCAGCAGGAAGGATCGCGGGGGGATCGGGACAGATACGCAGTATTTT
few | TRBJ2-5 | TRBV21-1 | NA | CASSPRAGLVKETQYF | TGTGCCAGCAGCCCCCGGGCCGGACTAGTAAAAGAGACCCAGTACTTC
NA | TRBJ2-2 | TRBV18 | TRBD2 | CASSHVAGVDTGELFF | TGTGCCAGCTCGCATGTAGCGGGAGTAGATACCGGGGAGCTGTTTTTT
NA | TRBJ2-2 | TRBV9 | NA | CASSLHRAGKLGELFF | TGTGCCAGCAGCTTACACCGGGCAGGGAAGCTCGGGGAGCTGTTTTTT
few | TRBJ2-6 | TRBV7-2 | NA | CASSPLMGAGANVLTF | TGTGCCAGCAGCCCCTTAATGGGAGCTGGGGCCAACGTCCTGACTTTC
few | TRBJ2-7 | TRBV5-6 | TRBD1 | CASSEGQAYEQYF | TGTGCCAGCAGCGAGGGACAGGCCTACGAGCAGTACTTC